This T cell receptor beta chain stems from a study of T cells in Graves' hyperthyroidism and ophthalmopathy. What was amplified from RNA transcripts were TCR beta CDR3 regions. HTBI primers drove first-round RT-PCR of the TCR CDR3. Each CDR3 protein gets one entry after TCRdb re-called the multiplex PCR reads with MiXCR. The profile shows 400,000 to 500,000 distinct CDR3 sequences, approximately 15% of them singletons. It was uncontrolled infection, other autoimmune disease, pregnancy or lactation that excluded patients. Germline V gene lookup returns CDR1 MNHNS and CDR2 SASEGT. This CDR3 comprises 17 residues. V was trimmed by 6 bases and J by 1 base, leaving 19 bases between them.

V and J are TRBV6-1 and TRBJ2-1, with unresolved D. Specimen: blood. The TCR originated in a young woman with Graves' hyperthyroidism. The CDR3 loop reads CASRPGSVDTSYNEQFF. The CDR3 DNA reads TGTGCCAGCAGGCCGGGCTCCGTGGATACTTCCTACAATGAGCAGTTCTTC.